This T cell receptor (beta chain) was sequenced for a study of response to subunit inactivated influenza vaccine (dated by TCRdb to the late 2010s). About the study as a whole: The study used deep quantitative T cell receptor repertoire profiling to track responses to a trivalent subunit inactivated influenza vaccine. Overall study results and their limits: According to the authors, only a limited number of new T cells may be recruited by each seasonal influenza vaccination.

V is shortened by 6 bases, J by 4 bases, and the region joining them spans 22 bases. CDR1 and CDR2 (MDHEN, SYDVKM) derive from the germline V gene. Its CDR3 holds 17 amino acids, cysteine through phenylalanine. Only CDR3 DNA is held: 51 bases, read in frame from base 1. This clonotype was detected only a few times. The clone's antigen remains unknown. Base-call qualities are not available, and no considerably larger clone is one nucleotide away. Libraries were prepared through RT-PCR. Sequenced on an Illumina HiSeq 2500. Using fastp at Q25 and MiXCR, TCRdb reprocessed the public reads and kept productive beta chains. Each CDR3 protein gets just one entry, which takes the most common genes and DNA from the rows behind it. The sample table shows more than 700,000 distinct CDR3 sequences, and 21% are seen once. The top ten constitute more than 8.5% of the sample.

The receptor chain draws on TRBV28 and TRBJ1-5; TRBD1 is a weak D gene call, 6 bases matching. The sample consisted of PBMCs from blood, taken about 5 days after vaccination. This clonotype originated in a man aged 45-60 years who received an inactivated influenza vaccine. Donor details come from another sample of the same person, matched by shared clones. The encoded CDR3 is CASSPFRGGAGNQPQHF. DNA sequence: TGTGCCAGCAGCCCTTTCCGAGGGGGGGCAGGGAATCAGCCCCAGCATTTT.